What follows describes a single TCR beta chain. The data derive from a study of CD4+ T cells in melanoma. Here immunoSEQ multiplex PCR was the method, and the copy in TCRdb shows in-frame clones only, minus some. The sample holds about 140,000 clones, nearly 95% seen once. CDR1 and CDR2 from the germline V gene are MGHRA and YSYEKL. The CDR3 covers 15 residues. V was clipped by 3 bases and J by 2 bases; unmatched bases: 4. The chain has TRBV4-1 and TRBJ1-2, with 9 bases that match TRBD1. This receptor was taken from a human donor with melanoma. CDR3 in DNA: TGCGCCAGCAGCCAGAGGACAGGGGCGAACTATGGCTACACCTTC. As protein: CASSQRTGANYGYTF.